This entry lists 27 T cell receptor beta chains sequenced from one sample in a study of shared clonotypes between healthy human individuals. The method was immunoSEQ multiplex PCR; TCRdb's version includes in-frame clones alone and lacks a portion of them. The top ten clones hold about 1.5% of a sample with about a million clones, approximately 80% of them seen once. The sequenced material came from memory CD4+ T cells sorted from blood. Subset meaning: CD45RA-negative fraction. The receptors were sampled from a man younger than 35 in good health.

V is TRBV7-6 and J is TRBJ2-7, with D tentatively TRBD1 or TRBD2 (5 bases each). This CDR3 contains 15 residues. Germline V gives CDR1 SGHVS, CDR2 FNYEAQ. Trimming removed 1 base at V and 5 bases at J, with 15 bases between. The CDR3 coding sequence is TGTGCCAGCAGCTTAGTGGGGGATTGGAGGAACGAGCAGTACTTC. As protein: CASSLVGDWRNEQYF.

The chain has TRBV18 and TRBJ2-4; D perhaps matches TRBD2 (5 bases). Trimming cost V 3 bases and J 7 bases, with 13 bases left between them. CDR3 length equals 14 residues. Germline-derived CDR1 and CDR2 are KGHSH and LQKENI. CDR3 sequence: CASSPVTGENIQYF. CDR3 nucleotides: TGTGCCAGCTCACCGGTAACCGGGGAGAACATTCAGTACTTC.

The chain couples TRBV18 to TRBJ2-5; D gene uncertain. The V end lost 2 bases, the J end lost 1 base, and 8 bases lay between the germline ends. Germline V lookup: CDR1 KGHSH, CDR2 LQKENI. The CDR3 totals 14 residues. Written as DNA, the CDR3 is TGTGCCAGCTCACCAGCAAACTCCCAAGAGACCCAGTACTTC. Translating gives CASSPANSQETQYF.

This clone has just a few counts. The DNA for the CDR3 is TGTGCCAGCAGCCAAGATCCGGCTCAGCCCCAGCATTTT. This codes for CASSQDPAQPQHF. The chain joins TRBV4-2 to TRBJ1-5; D is unclear. The germline V gene encodes CDR1 LGHNA and CDR2 YNFKEQ. The CDR3 has 13 residues. V was trimmed by 0 bases and J by 6 bases, leaving 6 bases between them.

V usage is TRBV25-1 and J usage is TRBJ2-2; D might be TRBD1 (5 bases). CDR1 MGHDK and CDR2 SYGVNS come from the germline V gene. The length of the CDR3 is 15 residues. The ends were cut back, 3 bases at V and 4 bases at J, with 12 bases in the middle. CDR3 nucleotides: TGTGCCAGCAGTGACGTTCAGGGATTCACCGGGGAGCTGTTTTTT. The encoded protein is CASSDVQGFTGELFF.

The chain combines TRBV2 with TRBJ2-2; 8 bases are shared with TRBD2. The J segment lost 4 bases and the V segment lost 6 bases, leaving 4 bases of the junction unmatched. The CDR3 has 14 residues. Germline assignment: CDR1 SNHLY and CDR2 FYNNEI. CDR3 in DNA: TGTGCCAGCAGGGGGACTAGTGGCACCGGGGAGCTGTTTTTT. It is translated as CASRGTSGTGELFF.

The count of this clone is one. The chain has TRBV10-3 and TRBJ2-3, with TRBD2 matching over 12 bases. Germline assignment: CDR1 ENHRY and CDR2 SYGVKD. V dropped 4 bases and J dropped 2; count of bases not matched to a gene: 4. The CDR3 runs to 16 residues. The CDR3 DNA sequence: TGTGCCATCAGTGGCTCTAGCGGGGGGGTCACAGATACGCAGTATTTT. Translating gives CAISGSSGGVTDTQYF.

V gene TRBV5-1 combines with J gene TRBJ1-2; D gene uncertain. V shed 0 bases and J shed 4 bases, with 10 bases lying between them. Germline CDR1 and CDR2: SGHRS and YFSETQ. The CDR3 contains 14 residues. The CDR3 DNA is TGCGCCAGCAGCTTGGCTGGGCTGGGCTATGGCTACACCTTC. Encoded protein: CASSLAGLGYGYTF.

The V call is TRBV18, the J call TRBJ2-3, with D unclear. Germline V gene sequence: CDR1 KGHSH, CDR2 LQKENI. The ends were cut back, 2 bases at V and 2 bases at J, with 8 bases in the middle. The length of the CDR3 is 14 residues. CDR3 amino acids: CASSPAPPTDTQYF. The CDR3 nucleotides are TGTGCCAGCTCACCAGCCCCTCCCACAGATACGCAGTATTTT.

Comment on this clone: Other DNA sequences in the same sample also yield this CDR3. V usage is TRBV11-2 and J usage is TRBJ2-1; 9 positions agree with TRBD1. Per the germline V gene, CDR1 is SGHAT and CDR2 is FQNNGV. V trimming: 4 bases; J trimming: 2 bases; junction bases outside the gene matches: 3. This CDR3 contains 15 residues. This chain's CDR3 is CASSWGQGPYNEQFF. The CDR3 DNA reads as TGTGCCAGCAGCTGGGGACAGGGCCCCTACAATGAGCAGTTCTTC.

This clone showed up just a few times. The chain couples TRBV4-1 to TRBJ1-5; D is ambiguous. Trimming left V 0 bases short and J 7 bases short, with 13 bases between. The length of the CDR3 is 15 residues. Germline values: CDR1 MGHRA, CDR2 YSYEKL. CDR3: CASSQEASTVQPQHF. In nucleotides, the CDR3 is TGCGCCAGCAGCCAAGAAGCGAGTACGGTACAGCCCCAGCATTTT.

The chain links TRBV20-1 to TRBJ1-1, with unresolved D. V shed 6 bases and J shed 5 bases, with 7 bases lying between them. Per the germline V gene, CDR1 is DFQATT and CDR2 is SNEGSKA (reference sequence). This CDR3 has 10 amino acids. The CDR3 here is CSAPGTEAFF. The CDR3 DNA reads as TGCAGTGCCCCGGGAACTGAAGCTTTCTTT.

In its sample, this clone was seen once. This chain connects TRBV19 to TRBJ2-7, with D maybe TRBD1 (5 bases). Per germline, CDR1 LNHDA and CDR2 SQIVND (reference sequence). V lost 5 bases, J lost 6 bases, and 17 bases lay in between. The CDR3 has 14 amino acids. This CDR3 is CASSQAGSVREQYF. The CDR3 nucleotides read TGTGCCAGTAGTCAGGCAGGGTCTGTCCGCGAGCAGTACTTC. The full variable domain, with the rest looked up from reference TRBV19 and TRBJ2-7, is DGGITQSPKYLFRKEGQNVTLSCEQNLNHDAMYWYRQDPGQGLRLIYYSQIVNDFQKGDIAEGYSVSREKKESFPLTVTSAQKNPTAFYLCASSQAGSVREQYFGPGTRLTVT.

CDR3 sequence reads: CASSLVLAGEQFF. The CDR3 DNA follows: TGTGCCAGCAGCTTAGTCCTAGCCGGTGAGCAGTTCTTC. The chain recombines TRBV11-2 with TRBJ2-1; D may be TRBD2 (5 bases). The CDR3 sequence is 13 residues long. Deletions cut 1 base from V and 9 bases from J, with 10 bases between. Per germline, CDR1 SGHAT and CDR2 FQNNGV.

CDR3 sequence: CASVWSEANTGELFF. The CDR3 coding sequence is TGCGCCAGCGTCTGGTCCGAGGCGAACACCGGGGAGCTGTTTTTT. The rearrangement links TRBV5-1 to TRBJ2-2; D is unresolved. CDR1 SGHRS and CDR2 YFSETQ come from the germline V gene. V was cut by 7 bases and J by 0 bases, with 13 bases left in between. The CDR3 spans 15 residues.

The chain employs TRBV11-2 and TRBJ1-6; possibly TRBD1 for D (5 bases). The CDR3 contains 14 residues. V was shortened by 3 bases and J by 6 bases, with 9 bases between the two germline ends. CDR1 is SGHAT, CDR2 FQNNGV, per germline. The CDR3, as DNA: TGTGCCAGCAGCTTTGAGGGACCTAATTCACCCCTCCACTTT. Translating gives CASSFEGPNSPLHF.

The chain employs TRBV5-1 and TRBJ1-5; no clear D gene. The CDR3 sequence is 13 residues long. CDR1 is SGHRS, CDR2 YFSETQ, per germline. Trimming removed 0 bases from V and 10 bases from J, with 11 bases in between. CDR3 in DNA: TGCGCCAGCAGCTTGGTAGGGAACCCCCCCCAGCATTTT. This translates into CASSLVGNPPQHF.

This clone was observed a handful of times. One end of the junction varies from germline; a read error may be responsible. The rearrangement uses TRBV9 and TRBJ2-2; TRBD2 agrees at 11 bases. Per germline, CDR1 SGDLS and CDR2 YYNGEE. The CDR3 covers 19 residues. This CDR3 is CASSPGASGGYAKTGELFF. CDR3 sequence (DNA): TGTGCCAGCAGCCCCGGAGCTAGCGGGGGGTACGCGAAGACCGGGGAGCTGTTTTTT.

The V and J genes are TRBV19 and TRBJ2-4, with TRBD2 identical over 9 bases. Germline V gene data show CDR1 as LNHDA and CDR2 as SQIVND (reference sequence). After removal of 6 bases from V and 5 bases from J, the junction contained 8 bases not matched to a gene. This CDR3 has 15 amino acids. The CDR3 nucleotides read TGTGCCAGTAGGATTAGCGGGAGAGACCAAAACATTCAGTACTTC. Encoded protein: CASRISGRDQNIQYF.

J is TRBJ1-3 and V is TRBV27; tentative D call: TRBD1 (6 bases). Trimming pared 8 bases from V and 0 bases from J, leaving 17 bases between. Germline loops: CDR1 MNHEY, CDR2 SMNVEV (reference sequence). The CDR3 has 16 residues. This CDR3 reads CASADSALSSGNTIYF. The CDR3 nucleotides read TGTGCCAGCGCGGACAGCGCTCTGAGCTCTGGAAACACCATATATTTT.

This sequence joins TRBV5-1 and TRBJ1-3, with a weak D call TRBD1 (5 bases). Trimming pared 4 bases from V and 0 bases from J, leaving 17 bases between. Germline CDR1 is SGHRS and CDR2 is YFSETQ. The CDR3 totals 17 residues. The CDR3 sequence is CASSPKSGTDSGNTIYF. The CDR3 DNA sequence: TGCGCCAGCAGCCCTAAATCCGGGACGGACTCTGGAAACACCATATATTTT. The entire variable domain, with the rest obtained from reference TRBV5-1 and TRBJ1-3, is as follows: KAGVTQTPRYLIKTRGQQVTLSCSPISGHRSVSWYQQTPGQGLQFLFEYFSETQRNKGNFPGRFSGRQFSNSRSEMNVSTLELGDSALYLCASSPKSGTDSGNTIYFGEGSWLTVV.

The J gene is TRBJ2-7, the V gene TRBV19; 7 nucleotides match TRBD1. J was trimmed by 6 bases and V by 10 bases; bases with no gene match: 18. Per germline, CDR1 LNHDA and CDR2 SQIVND (reference sequence). CDR3 length: 15 amino acids. CDR3 amino acids: CATSRGEQGWSEQYF. The CDR3 DNA reads as TGTGCCACCTCCCGGGGAGAACAGGGGTGGTCCGAGCAGTACTTC. The variable domain in full, with the rest retrieved from reference TRBV19 and TRBJ2-7, is DGGITQSPKYLFRKEGQNVTLSCEQNLNHDAMYWYRQDPGQGLRLIYYSQIVNDFQKGDIAEGYSVSREKKESFPLTVTSAQKNPTAFYLCATSRGEQGWSEQYFGPGTRLTVT.

This chain connects TRBV5-1 to TRBJ2-5; TRBD1 or TRBD2 may be the D gene (6 bases each). The V end lost 1 base, the J end lost 4 bases, and 14 bases lay between the germline ends. Germline CDR1 is SGHRS and CDR2 is YFSETQ. The CDR3 has 15 residues. Here the CDR3 DNA reads TGCGCCAGCAGCTTGTCACGGGGGCCCGGAGAGACCCAGTACTTC. It yields the protein CASSLSRGPGETQYF.

V gene TRBV27 combines with J gene TRBJ2-7; the match to TRBD1 covers 7 bases. This CDR3 region has 15 residues. Looked up from germline, CDR1 is MNHEY and CDR2 is SMNVEV (reference sequence). V trimming: 7 bases; J trimming: 2 bases; junction bases outside the gene matches: 11. This CDR3 is CASTPLMGQTYEQYF. DNA for the CDR3: TGTGCCAGCACCCCGCTGATGGGACAGACCTACGAGCAGTACTTC.

The genes are TRBV5-8 and TRBJ1-1; D gene uncertain. V was cut by 0 bases and J by 3 bases, with 9 bases left in between. The CDR3 extends over 14 amino acids. The V gene's germline CDR1 is SGHTS and CDR2 YDEGEE. CDR3 coding DNA: TGTGCCAGCAGCTTGGGCGGGTATGACACTGAAGCTTTCTTT. Protein sequence: CASSLGGYDTEAFF.

The genes are TRBV11-2 and TRBJ1-2, with a tentative D call TRBD1 (5 bases). Germline CDR1 SGHAT, CDR2 FQNNGV. This CDR3 has 12 amino acids. The V end was cut by 5 bases, the J end by 8 bases, with 12 bases between. CDR3 DNA: TGTGCCAGCAGCCCGGATAAGGGGGGCTACACCTTC. This codes for CASSPDKGGYTF.

The chain employs TRBV2 and TRBJ2-7; tentative D call: TRBD1 (5 bases). The length of the CDR3 is 13 residues. Per the germline V gene, CDR1 is SNHLY and CDR2 is FYNNEI. Trimming removed 7 bases from V and 6 bases from J, with 16 bases in between. The CDR3 loop reads CASKGSTGREQYF. The CDR3 nucleotides read TGTGCCAGCAAGGGGTCAACTGGGCGCGAGCAGTACTTC.